Detailed here is one TCR beta chain. Its matching antigen is unknown. The template for TCR beta VDJ and CDR3 sequence profiling was genomic DNA. TCRdb used MiXCR to reprocess the reads, holding one entry per CDR3 protein. The sample lists more than 100,000 distinct CDR3 sequences, around 48% occurring once. This sample stems from a study of CD8+CD57+ T cells in acquired aplastic anemia. Study details: Average DNA yield from sorted CD4+ and CD8+ cells was approximately 3 ug. For CD4+ cells, healthy donors had an average of roughly 9.8 million reads. Study findings and constraints: Patient and control CD8+ Simpson's diversity was not significantly different. Between patients and controls, about 31 CD8+ CDR3 sequences were found in common.

There are 15 residues in the CDR3. Germline CDR1 SQVTM, CDR2 ANQGSEA. V and J are TRBV29-1 and TRBJ1-2; no firm D call. The sequencing input was sorted CD4+, CD8+, or CD8+CD57+ T cells (not recorded which) from PBMCs. This receptor was taken from a human donor in good health, serving as a control. The CDR3 sequence: CSANAAGLANYGYTF. As DNA, the CDR3 is TGCAGTGCTAATGCGGCAGGCCTAGCTAACTATGGCTACACCTTC.